The T cell receptor (beta chain) described here comes from a study of a mutant IDH1 vaccine in newly diagnosed glioma. About the research overall: Onset of vaccination occurred 4-6 weeks following radiotherapy alone, or with temozolomide cycles. Patients were pretreated with radiotherapy, temozolomide, or both, mostly both.

Germline CDR1 and CDR2: SGHAT and FQDESV (reference sequence). Trimming removed 4 bases from V and 5 bases from J, with 9 bases in between. The CDR3 extends over 12 amino acids. The protocol was immunoSEQ multiplex PCR, while the TCRdb copy is restricted to in-frame clones and leaves out a portion. There are about 42,000 clones in the sample; roughly 80% occur only once, and 4% to 5.5% lies in the top ten. Concerning this clone: Its cognate antigen is unknown.

This sample's time point: week 35, safety follow-up. A single vaccine dose contained 300 ug of mutant IDH1 20-mer peptide, and topical imiquimod was used with it. This chain connects TRBV11-1 to TRBJ2-7, with D possibly TRBD1 on 6 matching bases. Specimen: PBMCs, collected from a glioma patient whose treatment included an IDH1 peptide vaccine. This receptor was obtained from a woman between 50 and 59 years old with glioma. DNA of the CDR3: TGTGCCAGCAGCTGGACAGAGAACGAGCAGTACTTC. Translation gives CASSWTENEQYF.